The TCR beta chain under discussion was sequenced for a study of STAT5B mutations in CD4+ large granular lymphocyte leukemia. A remark on this clone: Its antigen is unidentified.

CDR3 length equals 15 residues. Germline V lookup: CDR1 LGHNA, CDR2 YNFKEQ. V was shortened by 0 bases and J by 4 bases, with 12 bases between the two germline ends. How the authors handled the data: Productive clonotypes were detectable down to 2.59 x 10-5 frequency. Sequencing used immunoSEQ multiplex PCR; TCRdb keeps in-frame clones, though not all of them. V and J calls and clone size are those listed in that table; D and trimming were worked out from the DNA. The table records some 30,000 clones, roughly two thirds of them present only once. Study observations and caveats: 8/27 top patient clones versus 2/35 control clones were TRBV06-family.

Healthy controls were blood donor buffy coats. The rearrangement links TRBV4-2 to TRBJ1-2; D uncertain. This clonotype originated in a human donor in good health. Sequenced sample: CD4+ T cells from blood buffy coats. The CDR3 here is CASSQDLRSSYGYTF. CDR3 coding DNA: TGTGCCAGCAGCCAAGATCTGCGTTCTAGCTATGGCTACACCTTC.